This TCR beta chain originates from a study of T cell changes during pregnancy in multiple sclerosis. This clone was recorded once. This CDR3 has 17 amino acids. Method: immunoSEQ multiplex PCR; TCRdb's copy keeps in-frame clones and lacks some. The table shows approximately 40,000 clones, with approximately 90% occurring only once. Specimen: CD4+ T cells from peripheral blood mononuclear cells, collected in the second trimester of pregnancy. V gene TRBV12-1 combines with J gene TRBJ1-5; the D call TRBD1 from the table was never checked on the DNA. TRBV12-1 is a listed pseudogene. The receptor was isolated from a female donor with multiple sclerosis, enrolled in a pregnancy study. CDR3 protein: CASSWSRTGHSNQPQHF. CDR3 nucleotide sequence: TGTGCCAGCAGCTGGTCTCGGACAGGGCATAGCAATCAGCCCCAGCATTTT.